The clone carrying this T cell receptor (beta chain) was detected only once. Its specificity is not known. Some clones are missing from TCRdb's copy, which holds only in-frame ones; the method was immunoSEQ multiplex PCR. Found here are roughly 100,000 clones, roughly 89% of them singletons; the top ten hold about 40%. These data originate in a study of T cell responses to AZD1222 COVID-19 vaccine. After removal of 2 bases from V and 7 bases from J, the junction contained 7 bases not matched to a gene. The V gene's germline CDR1 is SGHNT and CDR2 YYREEE (reference sequence). The CDR3 is 15 residues long. Points from the study as a whole: Seropositivity was recorded at baseline in only six AZD1222 recipients. Per reports, nearly half of all spike-specific TCRs target regions that are unmutated in variants. Spike-specific TCRs gained breadth and depth after people received two AZD1222 doses. Spike regions recognized by vaccine-associated CD4 TCRs spanned the protein, led by 160-218 and 743-854.

This chain connects TRBV5-4 to TRBJ2-2; 8 positions agree with TRBD2. This sequence was found in an adult who received the AZD1222 COVID-19 vaccine. The sequencing here drew on peripheral blood, taken 28 days after the second AZD1222 dose. CDR3 sequence reads: CASSFGRGLVGELFF. The CDR3 DNA is TGTGCCAGCAGCTTCGGGAGGGGCTTGGTCGGGGAGCTGTTTTTT.